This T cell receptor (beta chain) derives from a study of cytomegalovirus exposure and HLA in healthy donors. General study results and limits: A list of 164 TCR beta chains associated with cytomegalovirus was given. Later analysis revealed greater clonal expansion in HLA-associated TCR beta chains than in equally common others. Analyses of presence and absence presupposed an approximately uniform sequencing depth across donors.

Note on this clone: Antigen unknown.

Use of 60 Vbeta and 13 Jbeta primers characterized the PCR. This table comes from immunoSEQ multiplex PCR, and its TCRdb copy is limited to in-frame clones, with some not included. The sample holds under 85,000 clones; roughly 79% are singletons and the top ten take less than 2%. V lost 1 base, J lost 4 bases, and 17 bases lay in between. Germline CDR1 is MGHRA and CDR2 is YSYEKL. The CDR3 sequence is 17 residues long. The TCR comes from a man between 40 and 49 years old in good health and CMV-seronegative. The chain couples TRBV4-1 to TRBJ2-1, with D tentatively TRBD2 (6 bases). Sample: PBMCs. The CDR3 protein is CASSQGGGKRSYNEQFF. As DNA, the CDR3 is TGCGCCAGCAGCCAAGGAGGAGGGAAACGATCATACAATGAGCAGTTCTTC.